The 22 T cell receptor beta chains below were found in one sample sequenced in a study of CD8+CD57+ T cells in acquired aplastic anemia. Genomic DNA, the template, was used for profiling of the TCR beta VDJ and CDR3. Via MiXCR, TCRdb re-called the reads, giving one row per CDR3 protein. The sample yields 100,000 to 150,000 distinct CDR3 sequences, roughly two fifths seen once. The sample comprised sorted CD4+, CD8+, or CD8+CD57+ T cells (not recorded which) from PBMCs. The receptors originated from a human donor in good health, serving as a control.

Ten or more counts support this clonotype. The chain combines TRBV20-1 with TRBJ1-3; D uncertain. CDR1 and CDR2 (germline): DFQATT, SNEGSKA (reference sequence). Deletions cut 8 bases from V and 4 bases from J, with 9 bases between. The CDR3 extends over 11 amino acids. CDR3 sequence: CSSTSGNTIYF. The CDR3 bases are TGCAGTTCGACTTCAGGAAACACCATATATTTT.

This clonotype was found a few times. The chain joins TRBV18 to TRBJ1-4; D is uncertain. Between the trimmed V and J ends, which lost 3 bases and 4 bases, there was a span of 9 bases. There are 14 residues in the CDR3. The germline V gene has CDR1 KGHSH and CDR2 LQKENI. CDR3: CASSPDQINEKLFF. CDR3 sequence (DNA): TGTGCCAGCTCACCGGACCAGATTAATGAAAAACTGTTTTTT.

This clonotype occurred many times. The chain carries TRBV20-1 and TRBJ2-3; D gene uncertain. The CDR3 length is 12 residues. V lost 5 bases to trimming and J lost 2 bases, with 8 bases between them. From germline, CDR1 is DFQATT and CDR2 SNEGSKA (reference sequence). The CDR3 loop reads CSAPQYTDTQYF. The CDR3 DNA sequence: TGCAGTGCTCCTCAGTACACAGATACGCAGTATTTT.

This clonotype occurred once. The chain employs TRBV20-1 and TRBJ2-1, with TRBD2 matching over 14 bases. The CDR3 is 15 amino acids. The V gene's germline CDR1 is DFQATT and CDR2 SNEGSKA (reference sequence). The trim removed 3 bases at V and 9 bases at J, leaving 7 bases unmatched. The CDR3 nucleotides are TGCAGTGCTAGGGCCTGGACTAGCGGGAGGACTGAGCAGTTCTTC. Residues: CSARAWTSGRTEQFF.

This clonotype occurred a few times. The gene calls are TRBV3-1 and TRBJ2-2; tentative D call: TRBD2 (5 bases). Germline V gives CDR1 LGHDT, CDR2 YNNKEL (reference sequence). This CDR3 spans 17 amino acids. Deletions cut 0 bases from V and 3 bases from J, with 14 bases between. CDR3 loop: CASSQDLRLAHTGELFF. DNA for the CDR3: TGTGCCAGCAGCCAAGATTTGCGCCTAGCACACACCGGGGAGCTGTTTTTT. The full variable domain, with the rest looked up from reference TRBV3-1 and TRBJ2-2, is DTAVSQTPKYLVTQMGNDKSIKCEQNLGHDTMYWYKQDSKKFLKIMFSYNNKELIINETVPNRFSPKSPDKAHLNLHINSLELGDSAVYFCASSQDLRLAHTGELFFGEGSRLTVL.

The V call is TRBV10-3, the J call TRBJ2-6; D gene unclear. The germline CDR1 and CDR2 sequences are ENHRY and SYGVKD. Trimming left V 7 bases short and J 0 bases short, with 13 bases between. The CDR3 contains 16 residues. The CDR3 nucleotides read TGTGCCATCACGGGCGGCCTTAGCTCTGGGGCCAACGTCCTGACTTTC. Translation: CAITGGLSSGANVLTF.

The chain links TRBV5-5 to TRBJ1-4; 7 bases match TRBD1. V lost 4 bases to trimming and J lost 6 bases; unmatched junction nucleotides: 9. From germline, CDR1 is SGHKS and CDR2 YYEKEE (reference sequence). CDR3 size: 15 residues. The CDR3 sequence is CASSPTGQRHEKLFF. As DNA, the CDR3 is TGTGCCAGCAGCCCTACGGGACAGCGCCATGAAAAACTGTTTTTT.

This clonotype occurred many times. The chain is built from TRBV20-1 and TRBJ2-1, with TRBD1 matching 8 bases. Trimming cost V 4 bases and J 1 base; bases outside gene matches: 12. There are 17 residues in the CDR3. Germline CDR1 and CDR2: DFQATT and SNEGSKA (reference sequence). The CDR3 coding sequence is TGCAGTGCTATACAAACCAGGGGGCTGAGGTCCTACAATGAGCAGTTCTTC. Translation gives CSAIQTRGLRSYNEQFF.

This clonotype was detected ten times or more. The chain joins TRBV20-1 to TRBJ2-2; 8 bases are a match to TRBD2. Germline CDR1 and CDR2: DFQATT and SNEGSKA (reference sequence). The CDR3 sequence is 16 residues long. V lost 3 bases, J lost 1 base, and 7 bases stayed unmatched. The CDR3 loop is CSARPLSGGNTGELFF. CDR3 DNA sequence: TGCAGTGCTAGGCCCCTGAGCGGGGGGAACACCGGGGAGCTGTTTTTT.

This chain links TRBV6-2 or TRBV6-3 with TRBJ1-6; unclear D gene. Looked up from germline, CDR1 is MNHEY and CDR2 is SVGEGT. Between the trimmed V and J ends, which lost 2 bases and 9 bases, there was a span of 20 bases. The CDR3 covers 17 residues. The CDR3 spells CASSYRQAGEGSSPLHF. The DNA of the CDR3 is TGTGCCAGCAGTTACCGTCAGGCGGGCGAGGGAAGTTCACCCCTCCACTTT.

J is TRBJ2-3 and V is TRBV9; TRBD2 agrees at 15 bases. Per germline, CDR1 SGDLS and CDR2 YYNGEE. The ends lost 0 bases at V and 6 bases at J; junction bases unmatched: 11. There are 19 residues in the CDR3. CDR3 DNA sequence: TGTGCCAGCAGCGTAGCGGGTTGGACTAGCGGGGGGGCCCAGGATACGCAGTATTTT. Protein product: CASSVAGWTSGGAQDTQYF.

This clonotype was seen repeatedly, ten times or more. The V gene is TRBV9, the J gene TRBJ1-2; 8 bases agree with TRBD1. The CDR3 has 15 amino acids. J lost 0 bases, V lost 0 bases, and 1 base had no gene match. Germline V gene lookup returns CDR1 SGDLS and CDR2 YYNGEE. CDR3 sequence reads: CASSVAQGANYGYTF. The CDR3 region has the DNA TGTGCCAGCAGCGTAGCACAGGGGGCTAACTATGGCTACACCTTC.

This clonotype appeared once. J is TRBJ2-1 and V is TRBV12-3 or TRBV12-4, with D maybe TRBD1 (5 bases). V was cut by 6 bases and J by 4 bases, with 10 bases left in between. The CDR3 sequence is 13 residues long. The CDR3 region has the DNA TGTGCCAGCAGGCAGGGTTCTTACAATGAGCAGTTCTTC. This encodes CASRQGSYNEQFF.

This chain joins TRBV7-3 and TRBJ2-1, with D unclear. Germline values: CDR1 SGHTA, CDR2 FQGTGA. With 2 bases removed from V and 6 bases from J, the gap between germline ends came to 8 bases. The CDR3 loop spans 13 amino acids. Here the CDR3 reads CASSLDTPNEQFF. The CDR3 nucleotides are TGTGCCAGCAGCTTAGATACCCCCAATGAGCAGTTCTTC.

This rearrangement joins TRBV20-1 to TRBJ1-6, with D tentatively TRBD1 (5 bases). V was cut by 6 bases and J by 11 bases, with 20 bases left in between. The CDR3 covers 14 residues. The germline CDR1 and CDR2 sequences are DFQATT and SNEGSKA (reference sequence). CDR3 in amino acids: CSARQGGYSPPLHF. CDR3 DNA: TGCAGTGCGCGCCAGGGAGGGTATAGTCCACCCCTCCACTTT.

This clonotype was recorded a few times. This rearrangement joins TRBV20-1 to TRBJ1-1; D is perhaps TRBD1 (6 bases). The CDR3 has 12 residues. Trimming removed 5 bases from V and 3 bases from J, with 10 bases in between. Germline loops: CDR1 DFQATT, CDR2 SNEGSKA (reference sequence). The CDR3 reads CSASKGDTEAFF. The DNA for the CDR3 is TGCAGTGCTTCGAAGGGGGACACTGAAGCTTTCTTT.

The genes are TRBV24-1 and TRBJ1-5; 8 nucleotides align to TRBD1. The CDR3 sequence is 13 residues long. V gave up 11 bases and J gave up 6 bases; unmatched junction bases: 8. Looked up from germline, CDR1 is KGHDR and CDR2 is SFDVKD. The CDR3: CASSRGHGQPQHF. CDR3 coding DNA: TGTGCCAGCAGCAGGGGGCATGGTCAGCCCCAGCATTTT.

This clonotype was recorded many times. V gene TRBV4-1 combines with J gene TRBJ2-2; D remains ambiguous. V was trimmed by 0 bases and J by 3 bases, leaving 5 bases between them. CDR3 size: 14 residues. Germline CDR1 is MGHRA and CDR2 is YSYEKL. DNA of the CDR3: TGCGCCAGCAGCCAAGAAGGGTACACCGGGGAGCTGTTTTTT. This sequence encodes CASSQEGYTGELFF.

Ten or more counts support this clonotype. The V call is TRBV29-1, the J call TRBJ2-5; D remains unclear. V was cut by 2 bases and J by 5 bases, with 18 bases left in between. Germline lookup yields CDR1 SQVTM and CDR2 ANQGSEA. The CDR3 runs to 15 residues. The DNA of the CDR3 is TGCAGCGTTGAAAGTGAGATGGGCTATCTGGAGACCCAGTACTTC. Protein product: CSVESEMGYLETQYF.

This sequence joins TRBV3-1 and TRBJ2-3; D remains unclear. V was trimmed by 5 bases and J by 0 bases, leaving 18 bases between them. This CDR3 has 17 amino acids. The germline V gene has CDR1 LGHDT and CDR2 YNNKEL (reference sequence). The CDR3 protein is CASSSPGLRTSTDTQYF. CDR3 nucleotides: TGTGCCAGCAGCTCTCCGGGTCTCCGTACTAGCACAGATACGCAGTATTTT.

Ten or more counts support this clonotype. The V gene is TRBV19, the J gene TRBJ1-4; 9 bases map to TRBD1. This CDR3 has 14 amino acids. Losses at the gene ends were 6 bases for V and 8 bases for J; bases not matched to a gene: 7. Germline-derived CDR1 and CDR2 are LNHDA and SQIVND (reference sequence). The CDR3 nucleotides are TGTGCCAGTAGGCGACAGGGGGTTCGAGAAAAACTGTTTTTT. Protein sequence: CASRRQGVREKLFF.

This clonotype was counted many times. DNA of the CDR3: TGTGCCAGCAGTTTTGGGCAGGGAGTTTCTACTAATGAAAAACTGTTTTTT. The encoded protein is CASSFGQGVSTNEKLFF. The J gene is TRBJ1-4, the V gene TRBV12-3 or TRBV12-4; TRBD1 is a possible D gene (5 bases). Trimming stripped 3 bases from V and 2 bases from J, with 16 bases between. CDR3 length: 17 residues.